This paragraph reports one T cell receptor (beta chain). Antigen: not known. These data belong to a study of beta chain features in type 1 diabetes. In the study overall: Age, gender, cell numbers and subset yield matched between patients and controls.

Staining for CD45RO/CCR7/CD25/CD127/CD95/CD27 allowed sorting of CD4+ naive, central memory, regulatory and stem cell-like memory cells. Study conclusions and caveats: TCRB CDR3s were moderately but significantly shorter in Type 1 diabetes patients in all four CD4+ subsets. Relative to healthy donors, patients appeared to have naive, central memory and Treg TCRB repertoires that were more similar.

Expressed TCRB transcripts were sequenced, since all the RNA that had been isolated was reverse transcribed. Each sample of naive, central memory or regulatory T cells had, on average, about 3.57 million reads. TCRdb's copy holds only in-frame clones and misses some; the assay was immunoSEQ multiplex PCR. The top ten hold 2.6% of the sample, which has tens of thousands of clones, roughly 52% seen once. V was shortened by 3 bases and J by 10 bases, with 11 bases between the two germline ends. The CDR3 sequence is 13 residues long. Germline CDR1 SGDLS, CDR2 YYNGEE. The sequencing input was Tregs from blood. This TCR came from a woman aged 40 to 50 with type 1 diabetes. The rearrangement joins TRBV9 to TRBJ1-6; TRBD1 might be the D (6 bases). CDR3 region: CASSAGRGSPLHF. CDR3 nucleotides: TGTGCCAGCAGCGCGGGGAGGGGGTCACCCCTCCACTTT.